The sequence of this T cell receptor (beta chain) was determined in a study of blood T cell repertoires in COVID-19. Study-wide background: In each case, the material was cDNA or gDNA derived from T cells, B-cell-depleted T cells, or PBMCs.

Produced via immunoSEQ multiplex PCR; TCRdb's table is partial and in-frame only. The data show about 380,000 clones, roughly 91% seen once. The study counted Cohort 3 donors as recovered given two negative PCRs, clearance, or symptom resolution. The germline V gene has CDR1 SGHVS and CDR2 FNYEAQ. This CDR3 is 17 amino acids long. J was trimmed by 2 bases and V by 1 base; bases with no gene match: 2. Specimen: PBMCs or T cells enriched from blood (not recorded which). The source of this sequence is a young woman who had recovered from COVID-19. The genes are TRBV7-6 and TRBJ2-3; 14 positions match TRBD2. The CDR3 loop is CASSLGLAGGLTDTQYF. CDR3 DNA: TGTGCCAGCAGCTTAGGACTAGCGGGGGGGCTCACAGATACGCAGTATTTT. Full variable domain (rest looked up from reference TRBV7-6 and TRBJ2-3): GAGVSQSPRYKVTKRGQDVALRCDPISGHVSLYWYRQALGQGPEFLTYFNYEAQQDKSGLPNDRFSAERPEGSISTLTIQRTEQRDSAMYRCASSLGLAGGLTDTQYFGPGTRLTVL.